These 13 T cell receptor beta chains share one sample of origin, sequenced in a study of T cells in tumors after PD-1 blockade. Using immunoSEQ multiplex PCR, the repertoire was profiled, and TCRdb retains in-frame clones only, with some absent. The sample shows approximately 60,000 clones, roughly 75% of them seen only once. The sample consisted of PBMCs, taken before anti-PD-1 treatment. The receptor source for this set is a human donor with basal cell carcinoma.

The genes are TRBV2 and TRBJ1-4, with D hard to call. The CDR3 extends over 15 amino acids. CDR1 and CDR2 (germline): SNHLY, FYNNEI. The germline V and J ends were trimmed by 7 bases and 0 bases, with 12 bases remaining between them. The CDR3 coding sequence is TGTGCCAGCAAGCGGACGGCGGCAACTAATGAAAAACTGTTTTTT. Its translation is CASKRTAATNEKLFF.

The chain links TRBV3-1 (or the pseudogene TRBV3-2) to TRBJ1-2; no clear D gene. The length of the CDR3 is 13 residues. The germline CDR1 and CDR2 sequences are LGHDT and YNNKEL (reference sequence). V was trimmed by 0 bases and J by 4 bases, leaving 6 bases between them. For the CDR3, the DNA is TGTGCCAGCAGCCAAGAGGGTCCCTATGGCTACACCTTC. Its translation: CASSQEGPYGYTF.

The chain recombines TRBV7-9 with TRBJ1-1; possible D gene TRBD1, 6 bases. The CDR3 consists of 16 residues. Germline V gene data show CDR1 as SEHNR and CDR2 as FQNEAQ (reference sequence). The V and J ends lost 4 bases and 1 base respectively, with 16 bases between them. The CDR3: CASSSPPGHQNTEAFF. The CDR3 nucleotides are TGTGCCAGCAGCTCACCCCCGGGACACCAGAACACTGAAGCTTTCTTT.

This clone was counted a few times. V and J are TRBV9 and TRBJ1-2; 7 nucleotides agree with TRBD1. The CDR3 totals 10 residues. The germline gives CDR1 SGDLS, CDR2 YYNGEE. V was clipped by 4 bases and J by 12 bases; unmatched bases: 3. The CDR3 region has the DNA TGTGCCAGCAGCACCGACAGGGACACCTTC. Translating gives CASSTDRDTF.

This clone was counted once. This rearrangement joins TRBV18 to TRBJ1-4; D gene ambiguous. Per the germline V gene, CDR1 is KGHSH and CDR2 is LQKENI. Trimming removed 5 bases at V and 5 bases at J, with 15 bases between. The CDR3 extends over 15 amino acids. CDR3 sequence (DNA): TGTGCCAGCTCATCTCAACAAGGAGGGAATGAAAAACTGTTTTTT. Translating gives CASSSQQGGNEKLFF.

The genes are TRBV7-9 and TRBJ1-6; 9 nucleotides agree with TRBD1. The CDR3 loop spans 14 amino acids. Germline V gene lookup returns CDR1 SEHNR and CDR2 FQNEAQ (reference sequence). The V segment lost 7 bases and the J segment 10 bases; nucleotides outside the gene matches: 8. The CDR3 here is CASTSGQGLSPLHF. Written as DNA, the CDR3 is TGTGCCAGCACCTCGGGACAGGGCCTATCACCCCTCCACTTT.

CDR3 DNA: TGTGCCAGCAGCTTAGAATCCCGGGGGGCCCTCCTCTCCTACGAGCAGTACTTC. Translation gives CASSLESRGALLSYEQYF. The chain employs TRBV7-8 and TRBJ2-7; D is perhaps TRBD2 (7 bases). This CDR3 is built from 18 residues. Germline V gives CDR1 SGHVS, CDR2 FQNEAQ. Between the trimmed V and J ends, which lost 1 base and 0 bases, there was a span of 19 bases. The whole variable domain, remainder taken from reference TRBV7-8 and TRBJ2-7, is GAGVSQSPRYKVAKRGQDVALRCDPISGHVSLFWYQQALGQGPEFLTYFQNEAQLDKSGLPSDRFFAERPEGSVSTLKIQRTQQEDSAVYLCASSLESRGALLSYEQYFGPGTRLTVT.

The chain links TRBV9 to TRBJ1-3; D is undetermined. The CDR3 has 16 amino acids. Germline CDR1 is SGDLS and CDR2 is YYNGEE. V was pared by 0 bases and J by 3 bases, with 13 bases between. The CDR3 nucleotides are TGTGCCAGCAGCGTAGATGCCTACCCCTATGGAAACACCATATATTTT. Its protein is CASSVDAYPYGNTIYF.

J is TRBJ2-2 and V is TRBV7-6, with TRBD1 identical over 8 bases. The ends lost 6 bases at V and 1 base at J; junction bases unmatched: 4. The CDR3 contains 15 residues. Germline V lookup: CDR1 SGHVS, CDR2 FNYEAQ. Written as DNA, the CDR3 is TGTGCCAGCAGTTCCGGGACAGGGAACACCGGGGAGCTGTTTTTT. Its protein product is CASSSGTGNTGELFF.

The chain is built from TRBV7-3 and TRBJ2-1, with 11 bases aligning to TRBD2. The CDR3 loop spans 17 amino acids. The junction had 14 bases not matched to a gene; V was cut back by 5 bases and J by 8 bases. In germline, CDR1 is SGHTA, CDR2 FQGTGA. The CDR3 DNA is TGTGCCAGCAGCCCTAGCGGGGGGAATATTAACACGGATGAGCAGTTCTTC. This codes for CASSPSGGNINTDEQFF.

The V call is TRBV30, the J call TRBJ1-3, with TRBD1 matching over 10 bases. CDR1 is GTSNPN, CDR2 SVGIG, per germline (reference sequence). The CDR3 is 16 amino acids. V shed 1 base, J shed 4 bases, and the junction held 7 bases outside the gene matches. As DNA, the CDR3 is TGTGCCTGGAGTGGGAGGGACAGGGGATTAGGAAACACCATATATTTT. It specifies CAWSGRDRGLGNTIYF.

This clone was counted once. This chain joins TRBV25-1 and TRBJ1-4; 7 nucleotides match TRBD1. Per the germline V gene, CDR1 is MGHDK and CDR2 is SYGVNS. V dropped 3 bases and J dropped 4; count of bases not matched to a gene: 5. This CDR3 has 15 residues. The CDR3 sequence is CASSDRGQSNEKLFF. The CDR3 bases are TGTGCCAGCAGTGATCGGGGACAGAGTAATGAAAAACTGTTTTTT.

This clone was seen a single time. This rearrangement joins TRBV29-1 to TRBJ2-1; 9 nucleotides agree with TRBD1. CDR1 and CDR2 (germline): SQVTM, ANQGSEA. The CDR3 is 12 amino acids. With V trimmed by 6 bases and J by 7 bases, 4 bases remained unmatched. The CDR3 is CSVGQGFNEQFF. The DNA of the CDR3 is TGCAGCGTAGGACAGGGGTTTAATGAGCAGTTCTTC.